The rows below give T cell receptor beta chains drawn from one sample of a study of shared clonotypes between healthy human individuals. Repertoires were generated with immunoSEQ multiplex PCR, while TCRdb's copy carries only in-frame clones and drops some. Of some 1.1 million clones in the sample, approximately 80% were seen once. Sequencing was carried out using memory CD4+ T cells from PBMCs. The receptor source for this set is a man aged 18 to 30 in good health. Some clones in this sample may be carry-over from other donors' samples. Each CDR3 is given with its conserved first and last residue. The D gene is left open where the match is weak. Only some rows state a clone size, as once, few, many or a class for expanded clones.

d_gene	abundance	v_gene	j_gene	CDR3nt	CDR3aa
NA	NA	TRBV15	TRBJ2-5	TGTGCCACCAGCACAGATTTATTCCAAGAGACCCAGTACTTC	CATSTDLFQETQYF
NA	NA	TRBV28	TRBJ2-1	TGTGCCAGCATAGGGCGCAATGAGCAGTTCTTC	CASIGRNEQFF
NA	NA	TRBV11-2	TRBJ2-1	TGTGCCAGCAGACGACAGGGACTGAAGGAGGTCAATGAGCAGTTCTTC	CASRRQGLKEVNEQFF
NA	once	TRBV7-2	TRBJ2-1	TGTGCCAGCAGCTTAGAGGGGAGTAGGGAGCAGTTCTTC	CASSLEGSREQFF
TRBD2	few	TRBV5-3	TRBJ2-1	TGTGCCAGAAGCTTGGCGCTCACAGTAAGGCTAGCGGGGCCCAATGAGCAGTTCTTC	CARSLALTVRLAGPNEQFF
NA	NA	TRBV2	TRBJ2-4	TGTGCCAGCACCCGGGACATAATTCAGTACTTC	CASTRDIIQYF
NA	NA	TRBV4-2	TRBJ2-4	TGTGCCAGCAGCCAAGTGTGGAGCCCCGAAAACATTCAGTACTTC	CASSQVWSPENIQYF
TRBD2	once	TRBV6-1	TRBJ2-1	TGTGCCAGCAGGGGACTAGCGGCGTACAATGAGCAGTTCTTC	CASRGLAAYNEQFF
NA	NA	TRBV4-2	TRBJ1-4	TGTGCCAGCAGCCAAGATGGGCACCATAATGAAAAACTGTTTTTT	CASSQDGHHNEKLFF
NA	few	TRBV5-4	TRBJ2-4	TGTGCCAGCAGCTTGGGGGACGGGATAGCCAAAAACATTCAGTACTTC	CASSLGDGIAKNIQYF
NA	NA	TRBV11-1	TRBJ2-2	TGTGCCAGCAGCTTAGGGACAAACACCGGGGAGCTGTTTTTT	CASSLGTNTGELFF
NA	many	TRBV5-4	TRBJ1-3	TGTGCCAGCAGCTTGGACAGCGTCACAGGAAACACCATATATTTT	CASSLDSVTGNTIYF
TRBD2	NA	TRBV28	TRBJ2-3	TGTGCCAGCAGGAGGGGACTAGCGGAGCGAGATACGCAGTATTTT	CASRRGLAERDTQYF
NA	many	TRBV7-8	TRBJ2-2	TGTGCCAGCAGCTCACGCCGGGTAGGCGGGGAGCTGTTTTTT	CASSSRRVGGELFF
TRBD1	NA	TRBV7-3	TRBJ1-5	TGTGCCAGCAGCCTCGGACAGGGTCAGCCCCAGCATTTT	CASSLGQGQPQHF
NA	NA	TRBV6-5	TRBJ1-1	TGTGCCAGCAGTTACTCGGGTACGGGCACAACCGAAGCTTTCTTT	CASSYSGTGTTEAFF
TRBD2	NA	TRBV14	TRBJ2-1	TGTGCCAGCAGAGACCTAATGGGACTAGCGGGAGGTGAGCAGTTCTTC	CASRDLMGLAGGEQFF
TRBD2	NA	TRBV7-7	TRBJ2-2	TGTGCCAGCAGCTTCTTAGCGGGAGCGAACACCGGGGAGCTGTTTTTT	CASSFLAGANTGELFF
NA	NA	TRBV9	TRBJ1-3	TGTGCCAGCAGCGTAGCTAACAGCGGAAACACCATATATTTT	CASSVANSGNTIYF
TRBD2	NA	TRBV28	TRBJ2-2	TGTGCCAGCAGTTTGGGGACTAGAGCCGGGGAGCTGTTTTTT	CASSLGTRAGELFF
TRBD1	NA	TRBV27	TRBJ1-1	TGTGCCAGCAGTTTAGGACAGGGCAGGACTGAAGCTTTCTTT	CASSLGQGRTEAFF
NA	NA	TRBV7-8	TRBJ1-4	TGTGCCAGCAGCTTAGCATCCAGGGCGGGTGAAAAACTGTTTTTT	CASSLASRAGEKLFF
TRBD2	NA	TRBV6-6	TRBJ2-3	TGTGCCAGCAGTTACCAGGGACTACCTACCACAGATACGCAGTATTTT	CASSYQGLPTTDTQYF
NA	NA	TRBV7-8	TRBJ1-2	TGTGCCAGCAGCCCCGCTATAGGACAGAGGAACTATGGCTACACCTTC	CASSPAIGQRNYGYTF
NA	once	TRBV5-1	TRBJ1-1	TGCGCCAGCACTTGGGGTGGGGGGCCGCTGAACACTGAAGCTTTCTTT	CASTWGGGPLNTEAFF
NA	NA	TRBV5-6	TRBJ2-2	TGTGCCAGCAGCCACCCCGTGACGGCGACTTACACCGGGGAGCTGTTTTTT	CASSHPVTATYTGELFF
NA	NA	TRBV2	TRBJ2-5	TGTGCCAGCAGCCCTCGGGGCCGGGAGACCCAGTACTTC	CASSPRGRETQYF
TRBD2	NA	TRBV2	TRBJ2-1	TGTGCCAGCAGTTCTAGCGGGACTTTCGGCCATCCCAATGAGCAGTTCTTC	CASSSSGTFGHPNEQFF
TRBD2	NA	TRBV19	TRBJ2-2	TGTGCCAGTAGTATGGCCAGTAGCGGGAGCTGGGAGCTGTTTTTT	CASSMASSGSWELFF
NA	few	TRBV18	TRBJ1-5	TGTGCCAGCTCCCCCACGGCGAATAGCAATCAGCCCCAGCATTTT	CASSPTANSNQPQHF
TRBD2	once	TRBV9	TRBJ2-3	TGTGCCAGCAGCGTAGCTACGGGACTAGCGGGCACAGATACGCAGTATTTT	CASSVATGLAGTDTQYF
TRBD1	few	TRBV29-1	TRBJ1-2	TGCAGCGCCGGGACAGATTTTAACTATGGCTACACCTTC	CSAGTDFNYGYTF
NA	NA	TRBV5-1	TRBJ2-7	TGCGCCAGCAGCTTGGATCCTAGCGCCTACGAGCAGTACTTC	CASSLDPSAYEQYF
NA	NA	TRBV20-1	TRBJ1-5	TGCAGTGCGATGGGGAACCAGCCCCAGCATTTT	CSAMGNQPQHF
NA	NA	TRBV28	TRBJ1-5	TGTGCCAGCAGAATGGGTAGTTATCAGCCCCAGCATTTT	CASRMGSYQPQHF
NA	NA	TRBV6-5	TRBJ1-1	TGTGCCAGCAGTTACTTCGGCAGGGGAGGCAACACTGAAGCTTTCTTT	CASSYFGRGGNTEAFF
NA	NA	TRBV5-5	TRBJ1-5	TGTGCCAGCAGCCGGGACGGGAAGAGCCCCTATAGCAATCAGCCCCAGCATTTT	CASSRDGKSPYSNQPQHF
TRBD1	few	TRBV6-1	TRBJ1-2	TGTGCCAGCAGGGTGGGACAGTACTATGGCTACACCTTC	CASRVGQYYGYTF
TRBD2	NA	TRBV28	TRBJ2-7	TGTGCCAGCAGTTTAACCGGGACTAGCGGGAAAGAGCAGTACTTC	CASSLTGTSGKEQYF